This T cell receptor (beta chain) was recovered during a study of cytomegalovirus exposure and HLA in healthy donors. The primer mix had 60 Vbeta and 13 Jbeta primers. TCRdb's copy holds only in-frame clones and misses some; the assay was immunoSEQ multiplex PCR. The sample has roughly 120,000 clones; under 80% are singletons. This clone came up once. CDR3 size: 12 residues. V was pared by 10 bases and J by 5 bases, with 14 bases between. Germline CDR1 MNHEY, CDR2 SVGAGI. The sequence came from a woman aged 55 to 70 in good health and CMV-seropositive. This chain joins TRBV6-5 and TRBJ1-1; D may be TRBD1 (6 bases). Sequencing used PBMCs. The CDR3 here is CAMRRGRTEAFF. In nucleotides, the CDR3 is TGTGCCATGCGGCGGGGGCGGACTGAAGCTTTCTTT.